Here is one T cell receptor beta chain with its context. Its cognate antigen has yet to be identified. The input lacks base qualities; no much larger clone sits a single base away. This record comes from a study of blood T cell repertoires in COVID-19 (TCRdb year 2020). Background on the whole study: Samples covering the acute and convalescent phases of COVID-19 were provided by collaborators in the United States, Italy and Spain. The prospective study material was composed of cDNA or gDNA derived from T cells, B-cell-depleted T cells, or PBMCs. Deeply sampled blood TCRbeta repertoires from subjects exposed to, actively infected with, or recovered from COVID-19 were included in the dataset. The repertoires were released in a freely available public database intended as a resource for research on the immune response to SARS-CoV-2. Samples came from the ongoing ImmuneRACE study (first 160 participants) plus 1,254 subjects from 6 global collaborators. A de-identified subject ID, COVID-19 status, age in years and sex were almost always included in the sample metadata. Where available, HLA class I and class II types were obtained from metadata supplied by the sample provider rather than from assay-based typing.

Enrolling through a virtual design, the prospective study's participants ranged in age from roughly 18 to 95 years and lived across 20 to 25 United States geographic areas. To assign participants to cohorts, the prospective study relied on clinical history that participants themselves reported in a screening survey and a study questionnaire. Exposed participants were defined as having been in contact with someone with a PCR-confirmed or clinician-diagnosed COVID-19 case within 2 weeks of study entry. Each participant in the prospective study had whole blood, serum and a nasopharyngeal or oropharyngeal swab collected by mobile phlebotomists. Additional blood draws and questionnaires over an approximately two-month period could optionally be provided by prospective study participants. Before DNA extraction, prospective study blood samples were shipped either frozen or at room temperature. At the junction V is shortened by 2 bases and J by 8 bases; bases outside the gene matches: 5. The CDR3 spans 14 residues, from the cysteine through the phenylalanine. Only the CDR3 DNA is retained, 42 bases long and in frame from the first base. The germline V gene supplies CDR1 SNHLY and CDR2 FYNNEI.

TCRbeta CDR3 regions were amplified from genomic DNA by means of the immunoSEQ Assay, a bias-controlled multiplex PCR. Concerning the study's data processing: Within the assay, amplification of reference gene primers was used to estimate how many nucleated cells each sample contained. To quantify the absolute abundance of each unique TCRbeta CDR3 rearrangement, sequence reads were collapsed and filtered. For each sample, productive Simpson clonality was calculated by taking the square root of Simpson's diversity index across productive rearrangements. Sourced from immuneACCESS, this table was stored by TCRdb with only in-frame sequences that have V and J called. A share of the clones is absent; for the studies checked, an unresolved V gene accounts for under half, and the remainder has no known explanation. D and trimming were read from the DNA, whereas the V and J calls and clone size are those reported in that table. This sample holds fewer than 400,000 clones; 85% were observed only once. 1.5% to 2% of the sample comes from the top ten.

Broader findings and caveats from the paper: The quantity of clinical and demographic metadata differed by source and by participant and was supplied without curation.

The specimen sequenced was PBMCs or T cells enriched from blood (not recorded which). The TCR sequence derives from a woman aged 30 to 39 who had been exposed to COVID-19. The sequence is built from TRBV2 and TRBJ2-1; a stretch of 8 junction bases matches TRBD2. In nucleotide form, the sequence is TGTGCCAGCAGTGAAAGGGCGGGAGGCTATGAGCAGTTCTTC. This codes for CASSERAGGYEQFF. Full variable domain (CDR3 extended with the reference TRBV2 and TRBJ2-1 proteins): EPEVTQTPSHQVTQMGQEVILRCVPISNHLYFYWYRQILGQKVEFLVSFYNNEISEKSEIFDDQFSVERPDGSNFTLKIRSTKLEDSAMYFCASSERAGGYEQFFGPGTRLTVL.